Below, 26 T cell receptor beta chains from the same sample are listed, as sequenced in a study of OX40 agonist ivuxolimab in advanced cancers. The method was the immunoSEQ multiplex PCR assay. Here the immuneACCESS table is served through TCRdb, limited to in-frame sequences with V and J called. Missing clones are a known gap in these copies; in checked studies unresolved V genes cover under half, and the rest lacks a known reason. The sample table lists 50,000 or so clones, over 75% of them with a count of one. The leading ten clones occupy roughly 7.9% of the sample. Sequencing used CD4+ or CD8+ T cells sorted from blood, obtained in a trial of the OX40 agonist ivuxolimab. The receptors shown here come from an adult with an advanced solid tumor such as melanoma, head and neck, liver or kidney cancer.

The chain links TRBV15 to TRBJ1-2, with unresolved D. The germline V and J ends were trimmed by 3 bases and 6 bases, with 11 bases remaining between them. Germline loops: CDR1 LNHNV, CDR2 YYDKDF (reference sequence). The CDR3 runs 13 residues. The DNA of the CDR3 is TGTGCCACCAGCAGCCAAAGACGGGATGGCTACACCTTC. Protein: CATSSQRRDGYTF.

The sample holds a few counts of this clone. The V and J genes are TRBV12-5 and TRBJ2-7; no definite D call. Trimming took 5 bases from V and 2 from J, leaving 4 bases between them. Germline V lookup: CDR1 LGHNT, CDR2 FRNRAP. The length of the CDR3 is 11 residues. The CDR3 coding sequence is TGTGCTAGTGGTACGACCTACGAGCAGTACTTC. Protein: CASGTTYEQYF.

By share, this clone counts as medium-sized (0.01 to 0.1%). The chain uses TRBV27 and TRBJ2-2; D possibly corresponds to TRBD1 (6 bases). The V end was cut by 8 bases, the J end by 6 bases, with 16 bases between. The CDR3 consists of 14 residues. Looked up from germline, CDR1 is MNHEY and CDR2 is SMNVEV (reference sequence). CDR3 coding DNA: TGTGCCAGCGGAAAGACAGGTCTCGCCGGGGAGCTGTTTTTT. Translated: CASGKTGLAGELFF.

This sequence joins TRBV15 and TRBJ2-5, with D maybe TRBD1 (6 bases). V lost 1 base and J lost 3, with 12 bases in between. This CDR3 comprises 15 residues. The germline V gene encodes CDR1 LNHNV and CDR2 YYDKDF (reference sequence). The CDR3 bases are TGTGCCACCAGCAGAGGCAACAGGGTGGAAGAGACCCAGTACTTC. This codes for CATSRGNRVEETQYF.

This rearrangement joins TRBV19 to TRBJ2-6; D is possibly TRBD1 or TRBD2 (5 bases each). Trimming removed 6 bases at V and 0 bases at J, with 9 bases between. Germline V gives CDR1 LNHDA, CDR2 SQIVND (reference sequence). The CDR3 runs 15 residues. For the CDR3, the DNA is TGTGCCAGTAGCGGGGCGAGCTCTGGGGCCAACGTCCTGACTTTC. Encoded protein: CASSGASSGANVLTF.

The chain joins TRBV4-2 to TRBJ2-1, with 11 bases aligning to TRBD2. Trimming at V came to 8 bases and at J to 4 bases, leaving 4 bases not matched to a gene. Germline CDR1 reads LGHNA; CDR2 reads YNFKEQ. This CDR3 spans 14 amino acids. The CDR3 DNA reads TGTGCCAGCGAGGGGACTAGCGGATACAATGAGCAGTTCTTC. Translating gives CASEGTSGYNEQFF.

The CDR3 here is CASSEGVGQGATGELFF. The CDR3 DNA reads TGTGCCAGCAGTGAAGGCGTTGGACAGGGCGCCACCGGGGAGCTGTTTTTT. The chain uses TRBV2 and TRBJ2-2; 8 positions agree with TRBD1. V lost 1 base, J lost 4 bases, and 8 bases stayed unmatched. Germline V gene data show CDR1 as SNHLY and CDR2 as FYNNEI. This CDR3 has 17 residues.

This clone was picked up one time. V is TRBV7-2 and J is TRBJ1-5; possible D gene TRBD1, 5 bases. Germline assignment: CDR1 SGHTA and CDR2 FQGNSA. V was pared by 1 base and J by 0 bases, with 7 bases between. This CDR3 has 15 amino acids. The DNA for the CDR3 is TGTGCCAGCAGCTTAGTGGGGGGTAGCAATCAGCCCCAGCATTTT. This sequence encodes CASSLVGGSNQPQHF.

The chain is built from TRBV6-6 and TRBJ2-5; 8 bases align to TRBD2. V was pared by 2 bases and J by 1 base, with 6 bases of the junction left unmatched. The CDR3 is made up of 16 amino acids. Germline V gene data show CDR1 as MNHNY and CDR2 as SVGAGI (reference sequence). The CDR3 DNA sequence: TGTGCCAGCAGTTACCAAGCGGGAGACGGCCAAGAGACCCAGTACTTC. It encodes CASSYQAGDGQETQYF.

This clone is a singleton in its sample. J is TRBJ2-7 and V is TRBV5-3; possibly TRBD1 for D (6 bases). TRBV5-3 is an ORF, and what it does is uncertain. The CDR3 extends over 17 amino acids. Trimming shortened V by 3 bases and J by 2 bases, and 21 bases separated the two germline ends. For the CDR3, the DNA is TGTGCCAGAAGCTCCGCGAGGGGGACCGAAAGTGCCTACGAGCAGTACTTC. Amino acids: CARSSARGTESAYEQYF.

The chain uses TRBV27 and TRBJ2-3; perhaps TRBD2 as D (7 bases). V was clipped by 2 bases and J by 4 bases, with 13 bases between them. The CDR3 is 15 residues long. Germline loops: CDR1 MNHEY, CDR2 SMNVEV (reference sequence). CDR3: CASSLSGGGADTQYF. In DNA, the CDR3 is TGTGCCAGCAGTTTAAGTGGGGGGGGCGCAGATACGCAGTATTTT.

The chain carries TRBV18 and TRBJ1-2; a possible D gene is TRBD1 (5 bases). In germline, CDR1 is KGHSH, CDR2 LQKENI. V lost 4 bases and J 7 bases, leaving 10 bases between the germline ends. The CDR3 loop spans 12 amino acids. The CDR3 region has the DNA TGTGCCAGCTCACTCCAAGGGGCTGGCTACACCTTC. The encoded protein is CASSLQGAGYTF. Combining the CDR3 with reference TRBV18 and TRBJ1-2 gives the whole variable domain NAGVMQNPRHLVRRRGQEARLRCSPMKGHSHVYWYRQLPEEGLKFMVYLQKENIIDESGMPKERFSAEFPKEGPSILRIQQVVRGDSAAYFCASSLQGAGYTFGSGTRLTVV.

The chain employs TRBV27 and TRBJ2-7; weak D call: TRBD2 (6 bases). Trimming took 6 bases from V and 3 from J, leaving 18 bases between them. Per the germline V gene, CDR1 is MNHEY and CDR2 is SMNVEV (reference sequence). The CDR3 extends over 15 amino acids. CDR3: CASSVRASEIYEQYF. CDR3 nucleotides: TGTGCCAGCAGCGTCCGCGCTAGCGAGATCTACGAGCAGTACTTC.

J is TRBJ2-5 and V is TRBV9; D remains ambiguous. Germline lookup yields CDR1 SGDLS and CDR2 YYNGEE. V was cut by 0 bases and J by 3 bases, with 12 bases left in between. The CDR3 is 15 amino acids. The CDR3 region is CASSVGVGPEETQYF. The CDR3 coding sequence is TGTGCCAGCAGCGTAGGCGTAGGGCCTGAAGAGACCCAGTACTTC.

The gene calls are TRBV10-3 and TRBJ1-2; possible D gene TRBD1, 5 bases. The CDR3 consists of 15 residues. Trimming took off 10 bases at V and 6 bases at J, with 24 bases between the two ends. CDR1 is ENHRY and CDR2 is SYGVKD in the germline V gene. The DNA of the CDR3 is TGTGCCAGCACCACTCGGCGGGGCAGGGCTGATGGCTACACCTTC. Amino acid sequence: CASTTRRGRADGYTF.

The rearrangement links TRBV10-1 to TRBJ2-7; either TRBD1 or TRBD2 may fit D (6 bases each). CDR3 length: 14 amino acids. Trimming pared 2 bases from V and 6 bases from J, leaving 14 bases between. Germline V CDR1 and CDR2: WNHNN, SYGVQD (reference sequence). DNA for the CDR3: TGCGCCAGCAGTGAGGGCAGGGGAGGTGGCGAGCAGTACTTC. It encodes CASSEGRGGGEQYF.

V gene TRBV4-2 combines with J gene TRBJ2-5; D uncertain. With 0 bases removed from V and 5 bases from J, the gap between germline ends came to 10 bases. CDR3 size: 14 residues. Germline CDR1 is LGHNA and CDR2 is YNFKEQ. CDR3 amino acids: CASSQEGWVETQYF. Written as DNA, the CDR3 is TGTGCCAGCAGCCAAGAAGGGTGGGTGGAGACCCAGTACTTC.

This sequence joins TRBV7-9 and TRBJ1-2; no clear D. The ends were cut back, 0 bases at V and 6 bases at J, with 5 bases in the middle. This CDR3 comprises 12 residues. From germline, CDR1 is SEHNR and CDR2 FQNEAQ (reference sequence). The CDR3: CASSLARDGYTF. The CDR3 DNA reads TGTGCCAGCAGCTTAGCCCGGGATGGCTACACCTTC.

This clone was seen only a few times. V and J are TRBV25-1 and TRBJ2-1; 12 bases line up with TRBD2. Germline CDR1 reads MGHDK; CDR2 reads SYGVNS. Trimming took 9 bases from V and 4 from J; bases not matched to a gene: 4. This CDR3 has 14 residues. CDR3 sequence reads: CASSSGRVYNEQFF. CDR3 DNA sequence: TGTGCCAGTTCTAGCGGGAGGGTTTACAATGAGCAGTTCTTC.

This clone was found once. The rearrangement uses TRBV6-6 and TRBJ1-4, with D hard to call. The CDR3 sequence is 12 residues long. Germline CDR1 reads MNHNY; CDR2 reads SVGAGI (reference sequence). Trimming stripped 5 bases from V and 6 bases from J, with 7 bases between. The CDR3 spells CASSGSDEKLFF. CDR3 in DNA: TGTGCCAGCAGTGGGAGTGATGAAAAACTGTTTTTT.

This chain links TRBV10-1 with TRBJ2-3; weak D call: TRBD2 (5 bases). Germline lookup yields CDR1 WNHNN and CDR2 SYGVQD (reference sequence). The CDR3 covers 12 residues. V dropped 8 bases and J dropped 6 bases, with 12 bases sitting between them. In DNA, the CDR3 is TGCGCCAGCTCCGACCCGGGGGATACGCAGTATTTT. Protein: CASSDPGDTQYF.

This clone was seen only once. V is TRBV9 and J is TRBJ2-7; 7 nucleotides align to TRBD1. V trimming: 3 bases; J trimming: 2 bases; junction bases outside the gene matches: 8. The CDR3 consists of 15 residues. Germline loops: CDR1 SGDLS, CDR2 YYNGEE. The CDR3 nucleotides are TGTGCCAGCAGCGGCCGGGACAGCGGACCCTACGAGCAGTACTTC. It specifies CASSGRDSGPYEQYF.

The V call is TRBV7-2, the J call TRBJ2-1, with TRBD2 matching 7 bases. From germline, CDR1 is SGHTA and CDR2 FQGNSA. The CDR3 spans 16 residues. Trimming at V came to 5 bases and at J to 3 bases, leaving 10 bases not matched to a gene. For the CDR3, the DNA is TGTGCCAGCAGCCCCGAAGGCGGGAGAGGCTACAATGAGCAGTTCTTC. Amino acid sequence: CASSPEGGRGYNEQFF. Supplemented by reference TRBV7-2 and TRBJ2-1, the full variable domain reads GAGVSQSPSNKVTEKGKDVELRCDPISGHTALYWYRQSLGQGLEFLIYFQGNSAPDKSGLPSDRFSAERTGGSVSTLTIQRTQQEDSAVYLCASSPEGGRGYNEQFFGPGTRLTVL.

This chain links TRBV29-1 with TRBJ2-1, with D maybe TRBD2 (5 bases). V lost 2 bases, J lost 2 bases, and 16 bases lay in between. The length of the CDR3 is 16 residues. Per germline, CDR1 SQVTM and CDR2 ANQGSEA. The CDR3, as DNA: TGCAGCGTTGAAAAAAACCCGGGGTTGGCCTACAATGAGCAGTTCTTC. Translated: CSVEKNPGLAYNEQFF.

The J gene is TRBJ2-3, the V gene TRBV7-2, with a possible D match to TRBD1 (6 bases). This CDR3 is 15 amino acids long. V was pared by 4 bases and J by 2 bases, with 13 bases between. The V gene's germline CDR1 is SGHTA and CDR2 FQGNSA. The CDR3 reads CASSSGTKHTDTQYF. The CDR3 DNA is TGTGCCAGCAGCTCCGGGACAAAACACACAGATACGCAGTATTTT.

J is TRBJ2-3 and V is TRBV19; 8 bases match TRBD2. This CDR3 has 14 residues. Losses at the gene ends were 9 bases for V and 4 bases for J; bases not matched to a gene: 9. Germline V gene lookup returns CDR1 LNHDA and CDR2 SQIVND (reference sequence). CDR3 bases: TGTGCCAGCAACCCAGGACTAGCAGCAGATACGCAGTATTTT. Translation: CASNPGLAADTQYF.